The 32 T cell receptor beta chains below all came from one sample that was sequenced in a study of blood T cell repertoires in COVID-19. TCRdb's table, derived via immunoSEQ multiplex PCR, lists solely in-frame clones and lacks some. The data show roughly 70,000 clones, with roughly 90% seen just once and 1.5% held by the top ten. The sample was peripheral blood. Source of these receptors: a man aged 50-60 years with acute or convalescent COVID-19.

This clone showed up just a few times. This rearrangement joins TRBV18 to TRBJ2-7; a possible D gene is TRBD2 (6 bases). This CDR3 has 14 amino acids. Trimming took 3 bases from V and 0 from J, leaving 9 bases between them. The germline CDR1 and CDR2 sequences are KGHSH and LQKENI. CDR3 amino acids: CASSPGLSSYEQYF. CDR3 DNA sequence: TGTGCCAGCTCACCGGGACTTAGCTCCTACGAGCAGTACTTC.

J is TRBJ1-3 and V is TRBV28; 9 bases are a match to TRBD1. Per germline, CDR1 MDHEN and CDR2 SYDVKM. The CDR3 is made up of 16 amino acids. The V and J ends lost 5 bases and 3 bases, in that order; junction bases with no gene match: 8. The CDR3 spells CASSTPGQGFGNTIYF. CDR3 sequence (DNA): TGTGCCAGCAGTACCCCGGGACAGGGTTTTGGAAACACCATATATTTT.

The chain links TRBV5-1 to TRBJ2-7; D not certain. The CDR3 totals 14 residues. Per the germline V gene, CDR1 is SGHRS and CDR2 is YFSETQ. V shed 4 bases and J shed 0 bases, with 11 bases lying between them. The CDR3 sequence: CASSPGWSSYEQYV. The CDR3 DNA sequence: TGCGCCAGCAGCCCCGGGTGGAGCTCCTACGAGCAGTACGTC.

The CDR3 coding sequence is TGTGCCAGCAGACCCAGGGGCACCCGCAATCAGCCCCAGCATTTT. Its protein is CASRPRGTRNQPQHF. The chain combines TRBV28 with TRBJ1-5, with D possibly TRBD1 on 6 matching bases. Trimming pared 6 bases from V and 2 bases from J, leaving 14 bases between. The germline V gene encodes CDR1 MDHEN and CDR2 SYDVKM. This CDR3 comprises 15 residues.

The CDR3 DNA follows: TGCGCCAGCAGCCCCCCACTGGGACTAGCGGGCCTCTCCTACAATGAGCAGTTCTTC. It yields the protein CASSPPLGLAGLSYNEQFF. The chain joins TRBV5-1 to TRBJ2-1, with TRBD2 identical over 12 bases. The CDR3 has 19 residues. Trimming removed 4 bases from V and 0 bases from J; junction bases left unmatched: 11. CDR1 is SGHRS, CDR2 YFSETQ, per germline. The variable domain in full, completed from reference TRBV5-1 and TRBJ2-1, reads KAGVTQTPRYLIKTRGQQVTLSCSPISGHRSVSWYQQTPGQGLQFLFEYFSETQRNKGNFPGRFSGRQFSNSRSEMNVSTLELGDSALYLCASSPPLGLAGLSYNEQFFGPGTRLTVL.

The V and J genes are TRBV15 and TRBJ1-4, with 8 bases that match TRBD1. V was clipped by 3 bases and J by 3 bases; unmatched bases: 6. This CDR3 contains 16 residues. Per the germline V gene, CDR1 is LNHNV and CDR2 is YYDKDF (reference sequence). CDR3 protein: CATSSGDRPSNEKLFF. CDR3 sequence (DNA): TGTGCCACCAGCAGCGGGGACAGGCCCTCTAATGAAAAACTGTTTTTT.

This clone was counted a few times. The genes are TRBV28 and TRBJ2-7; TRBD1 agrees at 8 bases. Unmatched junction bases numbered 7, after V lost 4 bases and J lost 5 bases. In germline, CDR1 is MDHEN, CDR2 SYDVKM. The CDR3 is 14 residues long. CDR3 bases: TGTGCCAGCAGTTCGGACAGGGTGAGCCACGAGCAGTACTTC. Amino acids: CASSSDRVSHEQYF.

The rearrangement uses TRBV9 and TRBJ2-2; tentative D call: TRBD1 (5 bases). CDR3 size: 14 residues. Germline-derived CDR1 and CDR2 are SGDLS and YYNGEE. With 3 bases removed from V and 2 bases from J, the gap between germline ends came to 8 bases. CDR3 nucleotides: TGTGCCAGCAGCGCAGGACATAACACCGGGGAGCTGTTTTTT. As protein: CASSAGHNTGELFF.

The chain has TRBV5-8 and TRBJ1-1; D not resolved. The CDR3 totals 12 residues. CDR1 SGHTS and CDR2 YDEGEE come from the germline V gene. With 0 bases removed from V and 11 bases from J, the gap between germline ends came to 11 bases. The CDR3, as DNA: TGTGCCAGCAGCTTGGGTTCCATTCGGGCTTTCTTT. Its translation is CASSLGSIRAFF. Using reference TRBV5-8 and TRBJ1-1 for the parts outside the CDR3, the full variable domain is EAGVTQSPTHLIKTRGQQATLRCSPISGHTSVYWYQQALGLGLQFLLWYDEGEERNRGNFPPRFSGRQFPNYSSELNVNALELEDSALYLCASSLGSIRAFFGQGTRLTVV.

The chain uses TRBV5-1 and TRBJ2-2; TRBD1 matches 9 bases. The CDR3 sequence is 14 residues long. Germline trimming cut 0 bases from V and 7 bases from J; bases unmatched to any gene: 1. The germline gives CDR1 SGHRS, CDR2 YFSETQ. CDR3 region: CASSLGTGDGELFF. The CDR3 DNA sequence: TGCGCCAGCAGCTTGGGGACAGGGGACGGGGAGCTGTTTTTT.

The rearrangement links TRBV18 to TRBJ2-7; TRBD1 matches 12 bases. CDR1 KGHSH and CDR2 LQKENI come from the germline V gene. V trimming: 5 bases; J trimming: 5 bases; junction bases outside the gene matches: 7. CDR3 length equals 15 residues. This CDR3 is CASSNRDRGPDEQYF. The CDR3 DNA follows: TGTGCCAGCTCAAACCGGGACAGGGGGCCCGACGAGCAGTACTTC.

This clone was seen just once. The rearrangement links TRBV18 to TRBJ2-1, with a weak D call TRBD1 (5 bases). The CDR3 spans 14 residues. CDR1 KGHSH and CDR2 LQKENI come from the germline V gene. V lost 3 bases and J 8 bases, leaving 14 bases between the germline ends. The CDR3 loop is CASSPRVGDDEQFF. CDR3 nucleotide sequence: TGTGCCAGCTCACCCAGGGTAGGCGACGATGAGCAGTTCTTC.

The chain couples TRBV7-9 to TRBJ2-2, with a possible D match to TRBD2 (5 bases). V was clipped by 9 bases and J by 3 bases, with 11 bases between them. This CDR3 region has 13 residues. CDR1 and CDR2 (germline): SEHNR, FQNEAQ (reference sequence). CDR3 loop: CASVPGYTGELFF. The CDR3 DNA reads TGTGCCAGTGTCCCGGGGTACACCGGGGAGCTGTTTTTT.

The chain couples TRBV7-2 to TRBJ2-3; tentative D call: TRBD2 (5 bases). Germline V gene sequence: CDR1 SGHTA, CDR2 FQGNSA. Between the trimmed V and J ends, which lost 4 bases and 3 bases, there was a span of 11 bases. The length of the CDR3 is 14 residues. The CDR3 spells CASSSYRGTDTQYF. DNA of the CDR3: TGTGCCAGCAGCTCCTACAGAGGGACAGATACGCAGTATTTT.

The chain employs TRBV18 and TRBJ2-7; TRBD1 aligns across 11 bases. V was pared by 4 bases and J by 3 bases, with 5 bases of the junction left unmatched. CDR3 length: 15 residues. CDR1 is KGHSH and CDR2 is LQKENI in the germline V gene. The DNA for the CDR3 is TGTGCCAGCTCACGGACAGGGGGCTTGAGCTACGAGCAGTACGTC. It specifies CASSRTGGLSYEQYV.

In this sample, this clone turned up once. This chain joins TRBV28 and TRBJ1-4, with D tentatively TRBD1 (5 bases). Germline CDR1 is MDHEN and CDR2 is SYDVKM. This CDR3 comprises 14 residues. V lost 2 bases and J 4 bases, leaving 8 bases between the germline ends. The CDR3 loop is CASSLRQHNEKLFF. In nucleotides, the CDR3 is TGTGCCAGCAGTTTAAGACAGCATAATGAAAAACTGTTTTTT.

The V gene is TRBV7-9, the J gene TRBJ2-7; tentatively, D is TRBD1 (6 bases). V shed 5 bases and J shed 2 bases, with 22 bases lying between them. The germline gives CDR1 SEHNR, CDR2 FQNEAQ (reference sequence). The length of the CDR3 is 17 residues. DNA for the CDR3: TGTGCCAGCAGCAACTTCCCGGATCAGGGGCTTACCTACGAGCAGTACGTC. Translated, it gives CASSNFPDQGLTYEQYV.

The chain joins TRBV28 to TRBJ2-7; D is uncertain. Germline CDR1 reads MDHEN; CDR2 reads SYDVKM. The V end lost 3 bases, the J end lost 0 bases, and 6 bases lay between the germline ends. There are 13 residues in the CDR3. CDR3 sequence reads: CASSFASSYEQYV. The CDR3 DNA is TGTGCCAGCAGTTTCGCGAGCTCCTACGAGCAGTACGTC.

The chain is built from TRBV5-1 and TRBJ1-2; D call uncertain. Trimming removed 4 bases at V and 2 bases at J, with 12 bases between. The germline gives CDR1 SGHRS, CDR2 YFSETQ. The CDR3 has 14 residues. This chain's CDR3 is CASSEQALNYGYTF. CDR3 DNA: TGCGCCAGCAGCGAGCAGGCCTTAAACTATGGCTACACCTTC.

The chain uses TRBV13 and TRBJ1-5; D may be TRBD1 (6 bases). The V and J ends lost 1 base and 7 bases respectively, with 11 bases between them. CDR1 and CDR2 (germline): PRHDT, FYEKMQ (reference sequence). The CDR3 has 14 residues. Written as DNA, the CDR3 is TGTGCCAGCAGCTTAGCACAGGGAAGACAGCCCCAGCATTTT. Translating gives CASSLAQGRQPQHF.

Written as DNA, the CDR3 is TGTGCCATCAGTGAGACTTACCCTATTCCGGAAAAACTGTTTTTT. It is translated as CAISETYPIPEKLFF. V usage is TRBV10-3 and J usage is TRBJ1-4; D gene ambiguous. The germline CDR1 and CDR2 sequences are ENHRY and SYGVKD. V shed 2 bases and J shed 8 bases, with 15 bases lying between them. This CDR3 is 15 amino acids long.

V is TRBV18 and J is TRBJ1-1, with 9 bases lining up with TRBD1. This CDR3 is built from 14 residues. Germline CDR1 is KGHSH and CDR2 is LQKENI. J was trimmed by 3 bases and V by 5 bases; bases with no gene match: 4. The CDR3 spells CASSVQGADTEAFF. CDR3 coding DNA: TGTGCCAGCTCAGTACAGGGGGCGGACACTGAAGCTTTCTTT.

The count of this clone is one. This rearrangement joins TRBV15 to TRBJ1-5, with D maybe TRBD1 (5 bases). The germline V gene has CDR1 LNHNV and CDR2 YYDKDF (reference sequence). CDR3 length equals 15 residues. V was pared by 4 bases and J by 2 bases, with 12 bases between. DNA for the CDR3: TGTGCCACCAGCATGGGGGGATCCGGCAATCAGCCCCAGCATTTT. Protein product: CATSMGGSGNQPQHF.

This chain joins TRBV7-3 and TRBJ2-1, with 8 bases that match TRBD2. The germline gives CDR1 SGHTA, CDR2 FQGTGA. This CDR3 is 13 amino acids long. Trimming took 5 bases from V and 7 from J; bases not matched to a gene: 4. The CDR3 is CASSTLAANEQFF. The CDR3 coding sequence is TGTGCCAGCAGCACACTAGCGGCGAATGAGCAGTTCTTC.

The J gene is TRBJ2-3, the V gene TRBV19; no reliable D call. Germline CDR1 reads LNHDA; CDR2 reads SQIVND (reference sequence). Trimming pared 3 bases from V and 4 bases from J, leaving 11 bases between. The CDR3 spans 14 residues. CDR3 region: CASSMLASSDTQYF. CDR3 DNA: TGTGCCAGTAGTATGCTGGCTTCTTCAGATACGCAGTATTTT.

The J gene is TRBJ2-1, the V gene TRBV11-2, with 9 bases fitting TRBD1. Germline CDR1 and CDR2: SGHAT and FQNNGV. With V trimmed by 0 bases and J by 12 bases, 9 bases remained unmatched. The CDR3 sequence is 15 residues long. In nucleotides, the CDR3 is TGTGCCAGCAGCTTAGATCTGGACAGGGGATCTCTGCAGTTCTTC. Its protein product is CASSLDLDRGSLQFF.

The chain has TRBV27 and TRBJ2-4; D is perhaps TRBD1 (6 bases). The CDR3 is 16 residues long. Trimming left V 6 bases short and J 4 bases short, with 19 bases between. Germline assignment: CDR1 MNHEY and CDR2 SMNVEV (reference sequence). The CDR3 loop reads CASREGGTGAKNIQYF. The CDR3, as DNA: TGTGCCAGCAGGGAAGGGGGAACAGGTGCGAAAAACATTCAGTACTTC.

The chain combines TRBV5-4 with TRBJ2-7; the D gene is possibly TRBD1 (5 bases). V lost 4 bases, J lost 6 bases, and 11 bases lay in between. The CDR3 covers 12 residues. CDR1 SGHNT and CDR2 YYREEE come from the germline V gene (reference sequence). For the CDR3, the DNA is TGTGCCAGCAGCAACAGGTTCGGCGAGCAGTACGTC. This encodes CASSNRFGEQYV.

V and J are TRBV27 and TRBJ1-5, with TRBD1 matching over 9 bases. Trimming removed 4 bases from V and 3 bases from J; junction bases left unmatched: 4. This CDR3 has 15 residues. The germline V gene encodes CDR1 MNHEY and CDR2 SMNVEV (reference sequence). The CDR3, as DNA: TGTGCCAGCAGTTGGACAGGGGAGGCCAATCAGCCCCAGCATTTT. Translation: CASSWTGEANQPQHF.

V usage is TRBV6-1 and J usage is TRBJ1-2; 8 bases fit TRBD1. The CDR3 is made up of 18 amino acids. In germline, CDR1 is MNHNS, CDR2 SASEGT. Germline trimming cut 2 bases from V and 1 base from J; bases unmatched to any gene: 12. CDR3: CASSESPLGQVDNYGYTF. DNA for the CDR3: TGTGCCAGCAGTGAAAGCCCTCTGGGACAGGTAGATAACTATGGCTACACCTTC.

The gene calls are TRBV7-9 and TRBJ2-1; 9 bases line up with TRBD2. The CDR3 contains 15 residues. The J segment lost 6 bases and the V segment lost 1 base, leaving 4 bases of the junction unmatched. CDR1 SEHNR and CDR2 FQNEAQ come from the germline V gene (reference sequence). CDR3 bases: TGTGCCAGCAGCTTAGAGGCGGGGGGGCTCAATGAGCAGTTCTTC. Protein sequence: CASSLEAGGLNEQFF.

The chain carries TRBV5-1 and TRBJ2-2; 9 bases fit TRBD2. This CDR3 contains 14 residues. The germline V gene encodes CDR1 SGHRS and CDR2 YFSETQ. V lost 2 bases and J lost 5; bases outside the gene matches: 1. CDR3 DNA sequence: TGCGCCAGCAGCTTACTAGCGGGTACCGGGGAGCTGTTTTTT. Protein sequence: CASSLLAGTGELFF. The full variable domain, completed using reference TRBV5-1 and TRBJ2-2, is KAGVTQTPRYLIKTRGQQVTLSCSPISGHRSVSWYQQTPGQGLQFLFEYFSETQRNKGNFPGRFSGRQFSNSRSEMNVSTLELGDSALYLCASSLLAGTGELFFGEGSRLTVL.